These 30 T cell receptor beta chains were sequenced from one sample in a study of blood T cell repertoires in COVID-19. Only in-frame clones appear in the TCRdb table, and some are missing; sequencing was by immunoSEQ multiplex PCR. The table has approximately 46,000 clones, about 90% seen once. Sequencing used peripheral blood. The source is a man aged 65 to 85 with active COVID-19.

The V gene is TRBV5-1, the J gene TRBJ2-7; 8 bases fit TRBD1. The ends lost 4 bases at V and 6 bases at J; junction bases unmatched: 9. The germline V gene encodes CDR1 SGHRS and CDR2 YFSETQ. The length of the CDR3 is 14 residues. CDR3 loop: CASSHGQGGAEQYF. The CDR3 nucleotides are TGCGCCAGCAGCCATGGACAGGGAGGCGCCGAGCAGTACTTC.

The CDR3 region is CASRARDTYTDTQYF. The CDR3 DNA is TGTGCCAGCAGGGCACGGGACACCTACACAGATACGCAGTATTTT. The chain is built from TRBV6-6 and TRBJ2-3, with TRBD1 as a possible D gene (6 bases). V lost 6 bases to trimming and J lost 2 bases, with 15 bases between them. Germline lookup yields CDR1 MNHNY and CDR2 SVGAGI (reference sequence). There are 15 residues in the CDR3.

The chain couples TRBV9 to TRBJ2-7; TRBD2 might be the D (5 bases). Germline V gene data show CDR1 as SGDLS and CDR2 as YYNGEE. With 0 bases removed from V and 0 bases from J, the gap between germline ends came to 7 bases. The CDR3 loop spans 14 amino acids. As DNA, the CDR3 is TGTGCCAGCAGCGTAGGCGGGTACTCCTACGAGCAGTACTTC. Encoded protein: CASSVGGYSYEQYF. The full variable domain, with the rest looked up from reference TRBV9 and TRBJ2-7, is DSGVTQTPKHLITATGQRVTLRCSPRSGDLSVYWYQQSLDQGLQFLIQYYNGEERAKGNILERFSAQQFPDLHSELNLSSLELGDSALYFCASSVGGYSYEQYFGPGTRLTVT.

The chain links TRBV7-2 to TRBJ2-7; D gene unclear. Germline V gene sequence: CDR1 SGHTA, CDR2 FQGNSA. The CDR3 length is 13 residues. V lost 5 bases to trimming and J lost 5 bases, with 13 bases between them. CDR3 loop: CASSLSYRDEQYF. CDR3 in DNA: TGTGCCAGCAGCCTTTCCTATCGTGACGAGCAGTACTTC.

The chain uses TRBV7-2 and TRBJ2-7; the D gene is possibly TRBD1 (5 bases). Trimming stripped 2 bases from V and 0 bases from J, with 8 bases between. The CDR3 is 14 residues long. Looked up from germline, CDR1 is SGHTA and CDR2 is FQGNSA. The CDR3 loop reads CASSLSGISYEQYF. In nucleotides, the CDR3 is TGTGCCAGCAGCTTATCAGGGATCTCCTACGAGCAGTACTTC.

The rearrangement uses TRBV28 and TRBJ2-4; tentatively, D is TRBD2 (5 bases). This CDR3 spans 13 amino acids. Trimming cost V 5 bases and J 12 bases, with 17 bases left between them. CDR1 MDHEN and CDR2 SYDVKM come from the germline V gene. The CDR3 loop is CASSDGVRDPQYF. The CDR3 DNA reads as TGTGCCAGCAGTGACGGGGTTAGGGATCCTCAGTACTTC.

V is TRBV6-6 and J is TRBJ2-3; TRBD1 aligns across 7 bases. Germline V CDR1 and CDR2: MNHNY, SVGAGI (reference sequence). Losses at the gene ends were 4 bases for V and 3 bases for J; bases not matched to a gene: 7. CDR3 length: 15 amino acids. The DNA for the CDR3 is TGTGCCAGCAGTTCCACGGGACAGTCTACAGATACGCAGTATTTT. Its protein product is CASSSTGQSTDTQYF.

This chain uses TRBV4-3 with TRBJ2-2, with a weak D call TRBD2 (6 bases). The V end was cut by 0 bases, the J end by 7 bases, with 12 bases between. Germline V lookup: CDR1 LGHNA, CDR2 YSLEER. The CDR3 has 15 residues. The CDR3 protein is CASSQDRGIRGELFF. In DNA, the CDR3 is TGCGCCAGCAGCCAAGATCGGGGGATTCGCGGGGAGCTGTTTTTT.

The chain carries TRBV11-3 and TRBJ2-2; the D gene is possibly TRBD2 (7 bases). V dropped 3 bases and J dropped 2 bases, with 13 bases sitting between them. CDR3 length: 16 amino acids. Germline V lookup: CDR1 SGHNT, CDR2 YENEEA. CDR3 sequence: CASSLMGGRNTGELFF. DNA of the CDR3: TGTGCCAGCAGCTTGATGGGGGGGCGAAACACCGGGGAGCTGTTTTTT.

This clone has a single count. The genes are TRBV4-2 and TRBJ1-6; TRBD1 might be the D (6 bases). This CDR3 is built from 15 residues. The germline V gene encodes CDR1 LGHNA and CDR2 YNFKEQ. Trimming stripped 1 base from V and 7 bases from J, with 11 bases between. This CDR3 reads CASSQVQGPNSPLHF. CDR3 in DNA: TGTGCCAGCAGCCAAGTGCAGGGGCCGAATTCACCCCTCCACTTT.

The genes are TRBV5-5 and TRBJ2-7; TRBD1 agrees at 9 bases. CDR3 size: 15 residues. The trim removed 5 bases at V and 6 bases at J, leaving 12 bases unmatched. Germline V lookup: CDR1 SGHKS, CDR2 YYEKEE (reference sequence). DNA of the CDR3: TGTGCCAGCAGGATGACCGGGACAGGGAAGAGCGAGCAGTACTTC. Amino acids: CASRMTGTGKSEQYF.

This clone came up a few times. The chain links TRBV27 to TRBJ2-2; 15 bases line up with TRBD2. There are 17 residues in the CDR3. Germline V gene sequence: CDR1 MNHEY, CDR2 SMNVEV (reference sequence). V trimming: 5 bases; J trimming: 3 bases; junction bases outside the gene matches: 4. The CDR3 DNA reads TGTGCCAGCAGTACGGGACTAGCGGGGGGTGACACCGGGGAGCTGTTTTTT. Protein: CASSTGLAGGDTGELFF.

The rearrangement links TRBV4-3 to TRBJ2-7; 8 nucleotides align to TRBD1. J gave up 5 bases and V 4 bases, and 10 bases lay outside the gene matches. CDR3 size: 15 residues. Germline lookup yields CDR1 LGHNA and CDR2 YSLEER. The CDR3 is CASSRGMGQVNEQYF. The CDR3 bases are TGCGCCAGCAGCCGGGGAATGGGACAGGTGAACGAGCAGTACTTC.

This sequence joins TRBV19 and TRBJ2-6, with D possibly matching TRBD1 (6 bases). The germline V and J ends were trimmed by 4 bases and 2 bases, with 15 bases remaining between them. CDR1 LNHDA and CDR2 SQIVND come from the germline V gene (reference sequence). This CDR3 has 17 residues. The CDR3: CASSTQLQGPGANVLTF. The CDR3, as DNA: TGTGCCAGTAGTACCCAACTACAGGGTCCTGGGGCCAACGTCCTGACTTTC.

Worth noting for this clone: The same CDR3 arises from other DNA sequences in this sample as well. The chain links TRBV25-1 to TRBJ2-1; maybe TRBD2 (6 bases). The germline V gene encodes CDR1 MGHDK and CDR2 SYGVNS. The CDR3 contains 15 residues. Trimming cost V 2 bases and J 0 bases, with 8 bases left between them. This CDR3 is CASSEAGSSYNEQFF. CDR3 nucleotide sequence: TGTGCCAGCAGTGAAGCGGGGAGCTCCTACAATGAGCAGTTCTTC.

The chain links TRBV4-3 to TRBJ1-2; D remains ambiguous. V was trimmed by 4 bases and J by 2 bases, leaving 11 bases between them. This CDR3 contains 14 residues. Germline V gene data show CDR1 as LGHNA and CDR2 as YSLEER. DNA for the CDR3: TGCGCCAGCAGCCGGTCGGGTTCCAACTATGGCTACACCTTC. This sequence encodes CASSRSGSNYGYTF.

This clone is a singleton in its sample. DNA for the CDR3: TGTGCCAGCAGCTCAGGGGGCGCGGACTATGGCTACACCTTC. Encoded protein: CASSSGGADYGYTF. The rearrangement links TRBV6-5 to TRBJ1-2; TRBD1 matches 8 bases. In germline, CDR1 is MNHEY, CDR2 SVGAGI. The V and J ends lost 6 bases and 3 bases, in that order; junction bases with no gene match: 6. The CDR3 is made up of 14 amino acids.

This rearrangement joins TRBV18 to TRBJ1-2, with 7 nucleotides matching TRBD1. Germline V gene sequence: CDR1 KGHSH, CDR2 LQKENI. Trimming removed 8 bases from V and 3 bases from J; junction bases left unmatched: 12. The CDR3 has 15 residues. The DNA of the CDR3 is TGTGCCAGCGCACAAGACAGGGTCCCTTACTATGGCTACACCTTC. Residues: CASAQDRVPYYGYTF. Based on the CDR3 plus reference TRBV18 and TRBJ1-2, the full variable domain is NAGVMQNPRHLVRRRGQEARLRCSPMKGHSHVYWYRQLPEEGLKFMVYLQKENIIDESGMPKERFSAEFPKEGPSILRIQQVVRGDSAAYFCASAQDRVPYYGYTFGSGTRLTVV.

V and J are TRBV5-6 and TRBJ2-5; the D gene is possibly TRBD2 (6 bases). The V and J ends lost 5 bases and 5 bases respectively, with 16 bases between them. This CDR3 region has 14 residues. Germline CDR1 SGHDT, CDR2 YYEEEE. In DNA form, the CDR3 reads TGTGCCAGCAGGGGAGCGGGCCCTGAGGAGACCCAGTACTTC. The encoded protein is CASRGAGPEETQYF.

The chain combines TRBV20-1 with TRBJ2-1; 11 bases match TRBD2. This CDR3 is 14 amino acids long. With 3 bases clipped from V and 3 bases from J, the junction kept 1 base outside the gene matches. Germline CDR1 reads DFQATT; CDR2 reads SNEGSKA (reference sequence). The CDR3 DNA sequence: TGCAGTGCTAGTGGGACTAGCGGCTACAATGAGCAGTTCTTC. Protein product: CSASGTSGYNEQFF.

V gene TRBV4-2 combines with J gene TRBJ2-1, with D maybe TRBD2 (6 bases). Trimming removed 2 bases from V and 3 bases from J, with 8 bases in between. Germline V lookup: CDR1 LGHNA, CDR2 YNFKEQ. There are 14 residues in the CDR3. The CDR3 is CASSQLGGYNEQFF. As DNA, the CDR3 is TGTGCCAGCAGCCAACTGGGAGGCTACAATGAGCAGTTCTTC.

This clone was recorded once. The chain uses TRBV6-1 and TRBJ1-2, with 9 nucleotides matching TRBD1. Germline CDR1 MNHNS, CDR2 SASEGT. This CDR3 is 15 amino acids long. Unmatched junction bases numbered 8, after V lost 4 bases and J lost 5 bases. The CDR3 DNA reads as TGTGCCAGCAGTGCAAGGACAGGGGTGGGGTATGGCTACACCTTC. Translating it yields CASSARTGVGYGYTF.

The chain joins TRBV27 to TRBJ1-2; TRBD1 is a possible D gene (5 bases). The CDR3 runs to 15 residues. V was clipped by 6 bases and J by 3 bases, with 17 bases between them. Germline V gene data show CDR1 as MNHEY and CDR2 as SMNVEV (reference sequence). The CDR3 DNA reads TGTGCCAGCAGCCCCTCAGGGAGGTCTTACTATGGCTACACCTTC. Translation gives CASSPSGRSYYGYTF.

The chain is built from TRBV19 and TRBJ1-1, with 7 bases aligning to TRBD1. In germline, CDR1 is LNHDA, CDR2 SQIVND (reference sequence). The length of the CDR3 is 16 residues. Trimming removed 5 bases from V and 2 bases from J; junction bases left unmatched: 11. CDR3 coding DNA: TGTGCCAGTAGTGAAAGGGGGCAGCGGCCTAACACTGAAGCTTTCTTT. Protein sequence: CASSERGQRPNTEAFF.

The chain uses TRBV10-3 and TRBJ2-1; D possibly corresponds to TRBD2 (6 bases). Germline CDR1 is ENHRY and CDR2 is SYGVKD. With 6 bases removed from V and 0 bases from J, the gap between germline ends came to 6 bases. The CDR3 length is 13 residues. CDR3 sequence reads: CAIRGGSYNEQFF. DNA of the CDR3: TGTGCCATCAGGGGGGGCTCCTACAATGAGCAGTTCTTC.

This clone turned up a few times. This sequence joins TRBV5-1 and TRBJ1-6; 9 nucleotides line up with TRBD1. V lost 3 bases, J lost 4 bases, and 2 bases stayed unmatched. The CDR3 totals 15 residues. Germline V gene sequence: CDR1 SGHRS, CDR2 YFSETQ. CDR3 in DNA: TGCGCCAGCAGCTATGGGACAGGGTATAATTCACCCCTCCACTTT. Its translation is CASSYGTGYNSPLHF.

The rearrangement uses TRBV7-9 and TRBJ2-3; D is possibly TRBD1 (6 bases). Germline loops: CDR1 SEHNR, CDR2 FQNEAQ (reference sequence). V was pared by 4 bases and J by 2 bases, with 16 bases between. The CDR3 has 16 amino acids. CDR3 bases: TGTGCCAGCAGCTCACACAGGGCGGGCCTCACAGATACGCAGTATTTT. Protein product: CASSSHRAGLTDTQYF.

The rearrangement links TRBV9 to TRBJ2-1; TRBD2 matches 12 bases. Trimming took 2 bases from V and 0 from J; bases not matched to a gene: 6. CDR1 is SGDLS, CDR2 YYNGEE, per germline. The length of the CDR3 is 18 residues. As DNA, the CDR3 is TGTGCCAGCAGCGTTAGCCTAGCGGGGGGGAGCTCCTACAATGAGCAGTTCTTC. Residues: CASSVSLAGGSSYNEQFF.

CDR3 sequence: CAWSVDRRDRRYQPQHF. The CDR3 region has the DNA TGTGCCTGGAGTGTCGACCGTCGGGACAGGAGATATCAGCCCCAGCATTTT. V usage is TRBV30 and J usage is TRBJ1-5; 8 nucleotides match TRBD1. The germline gives CDR1 GTSNPN, CDR2 SVGIG (reference sequence). With V trimmed by 0 bases and J by 5 bases, 12 bases remained unmatched. The CDR3 is made up of 17 amino acids.

The J gene is TRBJ2-2, the V gene TRBV30; D is ambiguous. V lost 2 bases to trimming and J lost 1 base, with 8 bases between them. Germline V gene sequence: CDR1 GTSNPN, CDR2 SVGIG (reference sequence). The CDR3 spans 14 residues. This CDR3 is CAWSPTRNTGELFF. DNA of the CDR3: TGTGCCTGGAGTCCGACAAGGAACACCGGGGAGCTGTTTTTT.